Included here is one T cell receptor (beta chain) sequence, with context. Seattle's enrolled individuals joined amid active infection and were then monitored longitudinally. This record belongs to a study of blood T cell repertoires in COVID-19. Overall study context: COVID-19 samples collected from the United States, Italy and Spain covered acute and convalescent phases. T cells, B-cell-depleted T cells, or PBMCs provided the cDNA or gDNA that served as material.

In the original analysis: It was from reference gene primer amplification that nucleated cell counts were estimated. TCRdb's copy holds only in-frame clones and misses some; the assay was immunoSEQ multiplex PCR. V, J and clone size derive from that table, while D and trimming were established from the DNA sequence. This sample has roughly 340,000 clones, with around 86% found just once. V lost 5 bases and J 0 bases, leaving 11 bases between the germline ends. The germline V gene encodes CDR1 SEHNR and CDR2 FQNEAQ (reference sequence). CDR3 size: 15 residues. The gene calls are TRBV7-9 and TRBJ1-3; the D is unclear. This sequence originates from a woman between 45 and 65 years old with COVID-19, enrolled during active disease. Sequencing input: peripheral blood. CDR3 DNA: TGTGCCAGCAGCGCGGTGGTTCTCTCTGGAAACACCATATATTTT. Translated, it gives CASSAVVLSGNTIYF.